Listed here are 23 T cell receptor beta chains from one sample, sequenced in a study of T cells after yellow fever vaccination. A single record per CDR3 protein comes from TCRdb applying MiXCR to the 5' RACE reads. The table records about 340,000 distinct CDR3 sequences, 8.7% of them present only once. Material: PBMCs, obtained on the day of the first yellow fever vaccination. Receptors were obtained from a man between 18 and 35 years old who received the YFV17D yellow fever vaccine.

This chain links TRBV9 with TRBJ2-5, with TRBD1 matching 8 bases. CDR1 and CDR2 (germline): SGDLS, YYNGEE. J gave up 0 bases and V 3 bases, and 4 bases lay outside the gene matches. CDR3 length equals 15 residues. The CDR3 DNA follows: TGTGCCAGCAGCGCGAGGGACAGGTACCAAGAGACCCAGTACTTC. Protein product: CASSARDRYQETQYF. The variable domain in full, completed from reference TRBV9 and TRBJ2-5, reads DSGVTQTPKHLITATGQRVTLRCSPRSGDLSVYWYQQSLDQGLQFLIQYYNGEERAKGNILERFSAQQFPDLHSELNLSSLELGDSALYFCASSARDRYQETQYFGPGTRLLVL.

This clonotype was counted between two and nine times. This chain links TRBV7-3 with TRBJ1-3, with D unresolved. The CDR3 consists of 11 residues. V was shortened by 8 bases and J by 3 bases, with 5 bases between the two germline ends. Germline-derived CDR1 and CDR2 are SGHTA and FQGTGA. CDR3 sequence reads: CASGSGNTIYF. The CDR3 DNA sequence: TGTGCCAGCGGCAGTGGAAACACCATATATTTT.

This clonotype showed up many times. This chain uses TRBV7-3 with TRBJ2-3; 7 bases fit TRBD2. Germline CDR1 reads SGHTA; CDR2 reads FQGTGA. The V segment lost 0 bases and the J segment 1 base; nucleotides outside the gene matches: 4. The CDR3 loop spans 16 amino acids. CDR3 residues: CASSLTGRGGTDTQYF. DNA of the CDR3: TGTGCCAGCAGCTTAACCGGACGGGGGGGCACAGATACGCAGTATTTT.

The rearrangement uses TRBV29-1 and TRBJ2-2; D is possibly TRBD1 (5 bases). Trimming cost V 5 bases and J 3 bases, with 10 bases left between them. The CDR3 extends over 13 amino acids. Germline V gene lookup returns CDR1 SQVTM and CDR2 ANQGSEA. The CDR3 loop reads CSVSGQYTGELFF. The CDR3 bases are TGCAGCGTTTCAGGGCAGTACACCGGGGAGCTGTTTTTT.

This clonotype was seen more than once but under ten times. The chain employs TRBV5-1 and TRBJ2-2, with D perhaps TRBD2 (7 bases). This CDR3 has 15 residues. V lost 5 bases and J 4 bases, leaving 15 bases between the germline ends. Germline CDR1 and CDR2: SGHRS and YFSETQ. The DNA of the CDR3 is TGCGCCAGCAGAATCGCGGGGGCGCGCACCGGGGAGCTGTTTTTT. This gives the protein CASRIAGARTGELFF.

In its sample, this clonotype was seen many times. The V and J genes are TRBV2 and TRBJ2-7; TRBD2 is a possible D gene (5 bases). This CDR3 is built from 16 residues. Germline lookup yields CDR1 SNHLY and CDR2 FYNNEI. Between the trimmed V and J ends, which lost 1 base and 0 bases, there was a span of 13 bases. Here the CDR3 DNA reads TGTGCCAGCAGTGAAGACGGAGGTGGTGGCTCCTACGAGCAGTACTTC. This translates into CASSEDGGGGSYEQYF.

The chain employs TRBV7-9 and TRBJ1-4; 8 bases are a match to TRBD1. This CDR3 region has 15 residues. Germline V gene lookup returns CDR1 SEHNR and CDR2 FQNEAQ (reference sequence). Trimming removed 5 bases from V and 4 bases from J; junction bases left unmatched: 6. CDR3 loop: CASSNQGAGNEKLFF. The CDR3 nucleotides read TGTGCCAGCAGCAACCAGGGGGCGGGTAATGAAAAACTGTTTTTT.

V usage is TRBV5-1 and J usage is TRBJ2-3, with TRBD1 matching 8 bases. This CDR3 is built from 15 residues. The V gene end was trimmed by 6 bases and the J gene end by 6 bases; junction bases not matched to a gene: 12. CDR1 SGHRS and CDR2 YFSETQ come from the germline V gene. In DNA form, the CDR3 reads TGCGCCAGCATGGTAGGCACAGGGGGAACGGATACGCAGTATTTT. It codes for CASMVGTGGTDTQYF. Together with reference TRBV5-1 and TRBJ2-3, the CDR3 gives the full variable domain: KAGVTQTPRYLIKTRGQQVTLSCSPISGHRSVSWYQQTPGQGLQFLFEYFSETQRNKGNFPGRFSGRQFSNSRSEMNVSTLELGDSALYLCASMVGTGGTDTQYFGPGTRLTVL.

The chain has TRBV6-2 or TRBV6-3 and TRBJ2-3, with 9 bases aligning to TRBD1. The germline gives CDR1 MNHEY, CDR2 SVGEGT. V dropped 0 bases and J dropped 0; count of bases not matched to a gene: 7. The CDR3 extends over 18 amino acids. The CDR3 here is CASSYSGDRVYSTDTQYF. The CDR3 DNA follows: TGTGCCAGCAGTTACTCGGGGGACAGGGTTTACAGCACAGATACGCAGTATTTT.

This clonotype occurred many times. This chain uses TRBV7-2 with TRBJ2-3, with 7 bases matching TRBD2. The germline V gene has CDR1 SGHTA and CDR2 FQGNSA. This CDR3 is 15 amino acids long. Germline trimming cut 5 bases from V and 3 bases from J; bases unmatched to any gene: 8. CDR3 in DNA: TGTGCCAGCAGCCCGCAAGCGGGGAGGACAGATACGCAGTATTTT. It specifies CASSPQAGRTDTQYF. Combining the CDR3 with reference TRBV7-2 and TRBJ2-3 gives the whole variable domain GAGVSQSPSNKVTEKGKDVELRCDPISGHTALYWYRQSLGQGLEFLIYFQGNSAPDKSGLPSDRFSAERTGGSVSTLTIQRTQQEDSAVYLCASSPQAGRTDTQYFGPGTRLTVL.

This clonotype has only a few counts. The junction does not match germline at one end; this may be a read error. This chain joins TRBV20-1 and TRBJ2-3; D possibly corresponds to TRBD2 (6 bases). This CDR3 has 12 residues. CDR1 is DFQATT and CDR2 is SNEGSKA in the germline V gene (reference sequence). DNA for the CDR3: TGCAGTGCTAGCGGGAGCACAAATACGCAGTATTTT. Its protein is CSASGSTNTQYF.

This clonotype was picked up a small number of times. The rearrangement links TRBV12-3 or TRBV12-4 to TRBJ1-4; perhaps TRBD1 as D (5 bases). Trimming removed 9 bases from V and 0 bases from J, with 20 bases in between. The CDR3 runs 17 residues. CDR3 nucleotide sequence: TGTGCCAGTACCAAGCGGGACTCCACTGCAACTAATGAAAAACTGTTTTTT. Its translation: CASTKRDSTATNEKLFF.

This chain links TRBV12-3 or TRBV12-4 with TRBJ1-2; D is uncertain. This CDR3 comprises 15 residues. V was trimmed by 3 bases and J by 4 bases, leaving 15 bases between them. CDR3 sequence: CASSFTDVDAYGYTF. Written as DNA, the CDR3 is TGTGCCAGCAGTTTCACGGACGTAGACGCCTATGGCTACACCTTC.

The rearrangement uses TRBV4-1 and TRBJ2-6; D is undetermined. The CDR3 runs 16 residues. Germline V gene sequence: CDR1 MGHRA, CDR2 YSYEKL. Trimming removed 0 bases at V and 0 bases at J, with 6 bases between. This CDR3 reads CASSQDSASGANVLTF. CDR3 bases: TGCGCCAGCAGCCAAGACTCGGCCTCTGGGGCCAACGTCCTGACTTTC.

At least ten counts were recorded for this clonotype. This chain joins TRBV27 and TRBJ1-2; D possibly corresponds to TRBD1 (5 bases). Germline V gene sequence: CDR1 MNHEY, CDR2 SMNVEV (reference sequence). Trimming took off 2 bases at V and 0 bases at J, with 25 bases between the two ends. The CDR3 is 20 amino acids. The CDR3 DNA reads TGTGCCAGCAGTTTAAGGTTCGAAAACCCCCCAGGGACGGCTAACTATGGCTACACCTTC. Protein sequence: CASSLRFENPPGTANYGYTF.

This clonotype was seen a few times. The chain couples TRBV7-2 to TRBJ2-3; 13 bases fit TRBD2. CDR3 length: 16 amino acids. The V segment lost 5 bases and the J segment 5 bases; nucleotides outside the gene matches: 7. From germline, CDR1 is SGHTA and CDR2 FQGNSA. The CDR3 sequence: CASSTGTSGVVDTQYF. For the CDR3, the DNA is TGTGCCAGCAGCACCGGGACTAGCGGGGTTGTAGATACGCAGTATTTT.

This clonotype showed up just a few times. The chain recombines TRBV7-9 with TRBJ2-1; 7 bases align to TRBD2. The V gene's germline CDR1 is SEHNR and CDR2 FQNEAQ (reference sequence). J was trimmed by 2 bases and V by 2 bases; bases with no gene match: 3. The CDR3 sequence is 15 residues long. The CDR3 coding sequence is TGTGCCAGCAGCTTATTCGCGGGGGCCTACAATGAGCAGTTCTTC. This sequence encodes CASSLFAGAYNEQFF.

This clonotype has only a few counts. This rearrangement joins TRBV7-9 to TRBJ1-1; 9 positions agree with TRBD1. Unmatched junction bases numbered 5, after V lost 5 bases and J lost 4 bases. The germline CDR1 and CDR2 sequences are SEHNR and FQNEAQ (reference sequence). The CDR3 runs to 14 residues. CDR3 sequence (DNA): TGTGCCAGCAGCGCGGACAGGGGTTTCACTGAAGCTTTCTTT. It is translated as CASSADRGFTEAFF.

The chain joins TRBV20-1 to TRBJ2-3, with 9 bases aligning to TRBD2. Germline assignment: CDR1 DFQATT and CDR2 SNEGSKA (reference sequence). V gave up 4 bases and J gave up 2 bases; unmatched junction bases: 4. There are 14 residues in the CDR3. CDR3 sequence: CSATGGGATDTQYF. The CDR3 DNA reads TGCAGTGCTACGGGCGGGGGGGCCACAGATACGCAGTATTTT.

The chain is built from TRBV28 and TRBJ2-7, with D perhaps TRBD1 (5 bases). Germline V lookup: CDR1 MDHEN, CDR2 SYDVKM. Trimming removed 3 bases at V and 7 bases at J, with 7 bases between. The CDR3 is 11 residues long. In DNA form, the CDR3 reads TGTGCCAGCAGTTTGGGGCATGAGCAGTACGTC. This sequence encodes CASSLGHEQYV.

The chain employs TRBV20-1 and TRBJ2-5, with 7 bases fitting TRBD2. Trimming removed 3 bases from V and 4 bases from J; junction bases left unmatched: 5. CDR1 DFQATT and CDR2 SNEGSKA come from the germline V gene (reference sequence). CDR3 size: 13 residues. In nucleotides, the CDR3 is TGCAGTGCTAGCCCTAGCGGCCCAGAGACCCAGTACTTC. Its translation is CSASPSGPETQYF.

This clonotype showed up just a few times. This chain uses TRBV19 with TRBJ1-1, with no clear D. Between the trimmed V and J ends, which lost 3 bases and 5 bases, there was a span of 13 bases. The CDR3 contains 14 residues. Germline V gene data show CDR1 as LNHDA and CDR2 as SQIVND (reference sequence). CDR3 bases: TGTGCCAGTAGTATTTCCTTTACGCGGACTGAAGCTTTCTTT. Translation: CASSISFTRTEAFF. The full variable domain, with the rest looked up from reference TRBV19 and TRBJ1-1, is DGGITQSPKYLFRKEGQNVTLSCEQNLNHDAMYWYRQDPGQGLRLIYYSQIVNDFQKGDIAEGYSVSREKKESFPLTVTSAQKNPTAFYLCASSISFTRTEAFFGQGTRLTVV.

This clonotype showed up just a few times. The chain carries TRBV5-1 and TRBJ1-1; D perhaps matches TRBD1 (5 bases). Germline CDR1 is SGHRS and CDR2 is YFSETQ. This CDR3 is built from 14 residues. Trimming stripped 4 bases from V and 3 bases from J, with 13 bases between. The CDR3 loop is CASSRWGRDTEAFF. The CDR3 nucleotides are TGCGCCAGCAGCCGGTGGGGGAGGGACACTGAAGCTTTCTTT. Complete variable domain (other parts from reference TRBV5-1 and TRBJ1-1): KAGVTQTPRYLIKTRGQQVTLSCSPISGHRSVSWYQQTPGQGLQFLFEYFSETQRNKGNFPGRFSGRQFSNSRSEMNVSTLELGDSALYLCASSRWGRDTEAFFGQGTRLTVV.